Shown below are 19 T cell receptor beta chains from a single sample sequenced in a study of blood T cell repertoires in COVID-19. The protocol was immunoSEQ multiplex PCR, while the TCRdb copy is restricted to in-frame clones and leaves out a portion. Of some 120,000 clones in the sample, approximately 80% were seen once. Input material: peripheral blood. These receptors were taken from a man between 65 and 85 years old with acute or convalescent COVID-19.

The chain is built from TRBV3-1 (or the pseudogene TRBV3-2) and TRBJ1-2; possible D gene TRBD1, 6 bases. Trimming cost V 5 bases and J 4 bases, with 11 bases left between them. CDR3 size: 13 residues. Germline CDR1 and CDR2: LGHDT and YNNKEL (reference sequence). The CDR3 spells CASSVQGSYGYTF. CDR3 bases: TGTGCCAGCAGCGTACAGGGTAGCTATGGCTACACCTTC.

The CDR3 DNA reads TGCGCCAGCAGCGACAGCCTGACCTACAATGAGCAGTTCTTC. This translates into CASSDSLTYNEQFF. The chain employs TRBV10-1 and TRBJ2-1; maybe TRBD1 (5 bases). CDR1 and CDR2 from the germline V gene are WNHNN and SYGVQD (reference sequence). The CDR3 is made up of 14 amino acids. The germline V and J ends were trimmed by 6 bases and 2 bases, with 11 bases remaining between them.

This rearrangement joins TRBV4-1 to TRBJ2-3; 9 nucleotides line up with TRBD2. CDR1 is MGHRA, CDR2 YSYEKL, per germline. This CDR3 contains 17 residues. The trim removed 0 bases at V and 9 bases at J, leaving 13 bases unmatched. CDR3 DNA: TGCGCCAGCAGCCAAGATCTGGGAGCGGGGGGCCGCCGGACGCAGTATTTT. It codes for CASSQDLGAGGRRTQYF.

This chain joins TRBV2 and TRBJ2-7, with 8 bases fitting TRBD2. The CDR3 is 14 amino acids. The V gene end was trimmed by 8 bases and the J gene end by 0 bases; junction bases not matched to a gene: 6. Germline loops: CDR1 SNHLY, CDR2 FYNNEI. The CDR3 DNA is TGTGCCAGCCATAGCGGGGAGAGCTCCTACGAGCAGTACTTC. Encoded protein: CASHSGESSYEQYF.

This chain connects TRBV3-1 (or the pseudogene TRBV3-2) to TRBJ1-2; 7 bases agree with TRBD1. The CDR3 is 12 amino acids. V gave up 6 bases and J gave up 4 bases; unmatched junction bases: 2. CDR1 is LGHDT and CDR2 is YNNKEL in the germline V gene (reference sequence). The CDR3 protein is CASSRQGYGYTF. The CDR3 DNA reads TGTGCCAGCAGTCGACAGGGCTATGGCTACACCTTC.

This clone was detected a few times. The chain carries TRBV7-3 and TRBJ2-3, with D tentatively TRBD1 (5 bases). CDR1 is SGHTA and CDR2 is FQGTGA in the germline V gene. V gave up 5 bases and J gave up 7 bases, with 13 bases separating them. The CDR3 is 13 amino acids. CDR3: CASSTHQGNTQYF. The DNA for the CDR3 is TGTGCCAGCAGCACTCACCAGGGTAATACGCAGTATTTT.

The V gene is TRBV6-2 or TRBV6-3, the J gene TRBJ2-3; the match to TRBD2 covers 9 bases. The J segment lost 5 bases and the V segment lost 0 bases, leaving 9 bases of the junction unmatched. The CDR3 has 17 residues. The germline V gene encodes CDR1 MNHEY and CDR2 SVGEGT. The CDR3: CASSYSMGGGARDTQYF. The CDR3 DNA reads TGTGCCAGCAGTTACTCGATGGGCGGGGGGGCCAGAGATACGCAGTATTTT.

The chain combines TRBV4-1 with TRBJ2-2, with TRBD1 identical over 9 bases. Germline V gene data show CDR1 as MGHRA and CDR2 as YSYEKL. The CDR3 runs 18 residues. Unmatched junction bases numbered 14, after V lost 4 bases and J lost 5 bases. The CDR3 DNA reads as TGCGCCAGCAGCCCTACTGGCCCGGGACAGGGCATTACCGGGGAGCTGTTTTTT. Its translation is CASSPTGPGQGITGELFF.

A few counts support this clone. The chain carries TRBV18 and TRBJ2-2; 8 bases are shared with TRBD1. The V segment lost 3 bases and the J segment 0 bases; nucleotides outside the gene matches: 6. CDR3 size: 17 residues. CDR1 is KGHSH, CDR2 LQKENI, per germline. The CDR3 sequence: CASSPRRDRTNTGELFF. Here the CDR3 DNA reads TGTGCCAGCTCACCGCGACGGGACAGGACGAACACCGGGGAGCTGTTTTTT.

The chain combines TRBV7-8 with TRBJ1-2, with D possibly matching TRBD1 (5 bases). Germline V gene lookup returns CDR1 SGHVS and CDR2 FQNEAQ. Trimming removed 1 base from V and 2 bases from J, with 8 bases in between. This CDR3 has 14 residues. The CDR3 DNA follows: TGTGCCAGCAGCTTAGGCAGGGCCAACTATGGCTACACCTTC. This translates into CASSLGRANYGYTF.

V gene TRBV2 combines with J gene TRBJ2-5; 8 bases match TRBD2. Germline V gene lookup returns CDR1 SNHLY and CDR2 FYNNEI. V trimming: 4 bases; J trimming: 5 bases; junction bases outside the gene matches: 9. The CDR3 covers 15 residues. The CDR3 protein is CASSGTRGGRETQYF. CDR3 DNA: TGTGCCAGCAGTGGTACCCGGGGGGGCCGGGAGACCCAGTACTTC. The complete variable domain, with remaining parts taken from reference TRBV2 and TRBJ2-5, reads EPEVTQTPSHQVTQMGQEVILRCVPISNHLYFYWYRQILGQKVEFLVSFYNNEISEKSEIFDDQFSVERPDGSNFTLKIRSTKLEDSAMYFCASSGTRGGRETQYFGPGTRLLVL.

V is TRBV5-4 and J is TRBJ1-3; TRBD1 matches 8 bases. V lost 4 bases to trimming and J lost 4 bases; unmatched junction nucleotides: 16. Germline CDR1 and CDR2: SGHNT and YYREEE (reference sequence). The CDR3 length is 18 residues. CDR3 residues: CASSRRTGQDAGGNTIYF. CDR3 coding DNA: TGTGCCAGCAGCCGGCGGACAGGGCAGGATGCAGGGGGAAACACCATATATTTT.

V and J are TRBV9 and TRBJ1-2; 11 bases match TRBD1. Germline loops: CDR1 SGDLS, CDR2 YYNGEE. V shed 4 bases and J 8 bases; nucleotides not matched to a gene: 7. The CDR3 length is 14 residues. DNA of the CDR3: TGTGCCAGCAGCCAGCGGGGACAGGGGGAGGGCTACACCTTC. Translating it yields CASSQRGQGEGYTF.

This clone has only a few counts. This chain links TRBV21-1 with TRBJ2-7; the tabulated D call, TRBD1, remains unverified against the DNA. TRBV21-1 is a pseudogene. This CDR3 region has 15 residues. The CDR3 DNA reads TGTGCCAGCAGCAACCGACAGTTCTTCTCCTACGAGCAGTACTTC. This gives the protein CASSNRQFFSYEQYF.

This clone was observed a handful of times. J is TRBJ2-5 and V is TRBV4-1, with D maybe TRBD2 (6 bases). The germline V and J ends were trimmed by 0 bases and 4 bases, with 9 bases remaining between them. Per the germline V gene, CDR1 is MGHRA and CDR2 is YSYEKL. The CDR3 has 14 amino acids. Here the CDR3 reads CASSQDKTRETQYF. For the CDR3, the DNA is TGCGCCAGCAGCCAAGATAAGACTAGAGAGACCCAGTACTTC.

V is TRBV30 and J is TRBJ1-1; D possibly corresponds to TRBD1 (5 bases). V lost 6 bases to trimming and J lost 3 bases, with 8 bases between them. Per the germline V gene, CDR1 is GTSNPN and CDR2 is SVGIG (reference sequence). CDR3 size: 11 residues. The CDR3 DNA sequence: TGTGCCTGCAAGGGGTACACTGAAGCTTTCTTT. Translation: CACKGYTEAFF.

The chain uses TRBV5-5 and TRBJ2-5; 11 bases fit TRBD1. V lost 1 base, J lost 5 bases, and 7 bases stayed unmatched. This CDR3 spans 16 amino acids. Germline CDR1 is SGHKS and CDR2 is YYEKEE (reference sequence). This CDR3 reads CASSLLLDRGLETQYF. The CDR3 nucleotides read TGTGCCAGCAGCTTGTTACTGGACAGGGGGCTGGAGACCCAGTACTTC.

This clone has a single count. This chain joins TRBV28 and TRBJ2-7, with 7 nucleotides matching TRBD1. Germline trimming cut 7 bases from V and 2 bases from J; bases unmatched to any gene: 11. The CDR3 runs to 15 residues. Germline values: CDR1 MDHEN, CDR2 SYDVKM. The CDR3 here is CASTDREGWAYEQYF. Written as DNA, the CDR3 is TGTGCCAGCACCGACAGGGAAGGGTGGGCCTACGAGCAGTACTTC.

This rearrangement joins TRBV28 to TRBJ1-1; D call uncertain. The CDR3 sequence is 11 residues long. V lost 8 bases and J lost 0, with 4 bases in between. Germline lookup yields CDR1 MDHEN and CDR2 SYDVKM. The CDR3 DNA reads as TGTGCCAGCGTAATGAACACTGAAGCTTTCTTT. It encodes CASVMNTEAFF.